This T cell receptor beta chain was captured by sequencing in a study of T-cell memory formation after mild COVID-19. The study's findings and limits: Pre-infection memory showed some responding clones, and this suggested that cross-reactive memory joined.

Amplification by 5'RACE using constant-segment primers produced TCR alpha and TCR beta cDNA libraries that carried sample barcodes and UMIs. In TCRdb, the 5' RACE reads were re-called with MiXCR into one record per CDR3 protein. The repertoire holds 340,000 or so distinct CDR3 sequences, with 10% to 15% as singletons. V lost 8 bases and J lost 0, with 10 bases in between. The CDR3 runs 13 residues. Looked up from germline, CDR1 is MNHEY and CDR2 is SVGAGI. Worth noting for this clonotype: No antigen is known for it.

The source is a man between 18 and 35 years old who had mild COVID-19 (a few samples of this study predate the infection). Cell type and time point are not known. The source material was PBMCs or a T cell subset sorted from them (not recorded which). The chain employs TRBV6-5 and TRBJ1-1; D call uncertain. The CDR3 bases are TGTGCCAGCCACTCGGGTTTGAACACTGAAGCTTTCTTT. Translated: CASHSGLNTEAFF.